The 32 T cell receptor beta chains below were found in one sample sequenced in a study of CD8 T cells in Susac syndrome (dated by TCRdb to the late 2010s). The method was the immunoSEQ multiplex PCR assay. RNA was extracted using the RNeasy kit, and roughly 0.5 to 1 microgram was reverse transcribed with random hexamers. The public sequencing data were trimmed at Q25 with fastp and processed into clonotypes with MiXCR by TCRdb, which kept only in-frame beta chains. A single entry per CDR3 protein holds the most common genes and DNA from its merged rows. In all, the sample holds 80,000 to 90,000 distinct CDR3 sequences, and around 93% of those were seen once. Approximately 0.47% of the sample comes from the top ten. The sequenced sample consisted of CD8+ T cells from PBMCs. These receptors all come from a human donor with Susac syndrome.

This chain connects TRBV13 to TRBJ1-2; perhaps TRBD1 as D (6 bases). Looked up from germline, CDR1 is PRHDT and CDR2 is FYEKMQ (reference sequence). V dropped 4 bases and J dropped 6 bases, with 12 bases sitting between them. The CDR3 has 13 residues. The CDR3 coding sequence is TGTGCCAGCAGCTCAGACAGGATCCATGGCTACACCTTC. Amino acids: CASSSDRIHGYTF.

This sequence joins TRBV4-1 and TRBJ2-5; 8 positions agree with TRBD1. The V and J ends lost 4 bases and 2 bases, in that order; junction bases with no gene match: 9. The CDR3 is 16 residues long. Per the germline V gene, CDR1 is MGHRA and CDR2 is YSYEKL. CDR3 coding DNA: TGCGCCAGCAGCCCCACCCCGGGACAGGTACAAGAGACCCAGTACTTC. Translating it yields CASSPTPGQVQETQYF.

The gene calls are TRBV28 and TRBJ2-5; the D gene could be TRBD1 or TRBD2 (5 bases each). The CDR3 is 15 amino acids. Trimming removed 5 bases at V and 2 bases at J, with 15 bases between. Germline V lookup: CDR1 MDHEN, CDR2 SYDVKM. This CDR3 reads CASSPSGRLQETQYF. CDR3 DNA sequence: TGTGCCAGCAGTCCTTCGGGACGACTACAAGAGACCCAGTACTTC.

The chain recombines TRBV29-1 with TRBJ2-1, with 8 bases fitting TRBD2. The CDR3 length is 14 residues. The V segment lost 6 bases and the J segment 1 base; nucleotides outside the gene matches: 5. Germline values: CDR1 SQVTM, CDR2 ANQGSEA. DNA of the CDR3: TGCAGCGTGGGTGGACTAGCTTCCTACAATGAGCAGTTCTTC. Its translation is CSVGGLASYNEQFF.

V and J are TRBV20-1 and TRBJ2-5, with a weak D call TRBD2 (6 bases). V was cut by 1 base and J by 1 base, with 10 bases left in between. Germline loops: CDR1 DFQATT, CDR2 SNEGSKA (reference sequence). This CDR3 region has 14 residues. CDR3 sequence (DNA): TGCAGTGCTAGAGCCGGGGGACCCCAAGAGACCCAGTACTTC. It codes for CSARAGGPQETQYF.

This clonotype occurred once. The J gene is TRBJ1-1, the V gene TRBV30; D unresolved. The CDR3 loop spans 11 amino acids. Trimming removed 0 bases at V and 11 bases at J, with 10 bases between. Germline V gene lookup returns CDR1 GTSNPN and CDR2 SVGIG (reference sequence). The DNA for the CDR3 is TGTGCCTGGAGTGTATCTCCGGAGGCTTTCTTT. Residues: CAWSVSPEAFF.

This chain uses TRBV14 with TRBJ2-5; 7 bases match TRBD2. Trimming cost V 5 bases and J 2 bases; bases outside gene matches: 14. From germline, CDR1 is SGHDN and CDR2 FVKESK. The CDR3 extends over 17 amino acids. The CDR3 DNA reads TGTGCCAGCAGCTTCAGCGGGACCAGAGTTGGGCAAGAGACCCAGTACTTC. Its protein is CASSFSGTRVGQETQYF.

V and J are TRBV19 and TRBJ1-5; no clear D. CDR1 is LNHDA and CDR2 is SQIVND in the germline V gene (reference sequence). This CDR3 spans 16 amino acids. The V end was cut by 3 bases, the J end by 0 bases, with 12 bases between. CDR3 bases: TGTGCCAGTAGTATTCCCGACACGTATAGCAATCAGCCCCAGCATTTT. Its translation: CASSIPDTYSNQPQHF.

This clonotype was observed once. The chain uses TRBV25-1 and TRBJ1-5; D might be TRBD1 (6 bases). Germline V gives CDR1 MGHDK, CDR2 SYGVNS. This CDR3 spans 14 amino acids. V was cut by 3 bases and J by 4 bases, with 10 bases left in between. CDR3 DNA: TGTGCCAGCAGTGACCCCACAGGGAATCAGCCCCAGCATTTT. Its protein is CASSDPTGNQPQHF.

V usage is TRBV6-5 and J usage is TRBJ1-2, with D possibly matching TRBD1 (5 bases). There are 13 residues in the CDR3. The germline V gene encodes CDR1 MNHEY and CDR2 SVGAGI. V lost 5 bases and J 5 bases, leaving 12 bases between the germline ends. CDR3 amino acids: CASSEWAGYGYTF. In DNA form, the CDR3 reads TGTGCCAGCAGTGAATGGGCAGGGTATGGCTACACCTTC.

The gene calls are TRBV28 and TRBJ2-1; D gene uncertain. V lost 6 bases, J lost 9 bases, and 9 bases lay in between. This CDR3 is built from 11 residues. Germline V gives CDR1 MDHEN, CDR2 SYDVKM. CDR3 in amino acids: CASSRVGEQFF. The CDR3 DNA follows: TGTGCCAGCAGCCGAGTGGGTGAGCAGTTCTTC.

The V gene is TRBV2, the J gene TRBJ2-2, with 9 nucleotides matching TRBD1. This CDR3 has 16 amino acids. Germline V gene lookup returns CDR1 SNHLY and CDR2 FYNNEI. V gave up 6 bases and J gave up 4 bases; unmatched junction bases: 9. The CDR3 DNA is TGTGCCAGCAGACCTACAGGGGGCGGAAGCACCGGGGAGCTGTTTTTT. The encoded protein is CASRPTGGGSTGELFF.

The chain uses TRBV7-2 and TRBJ2-7; 9 bases align to TRBD1. The J segment lost 4 bases and the V segment lost 5 bases, leaving 9 bases of the junction unmatched. The CDR3 runs to 15 residues. Per germline, CDR1 SGHTA and CDR2 FQGNSA. The chain's CDR3 is CASSASGTGRYEQYF. CDR3 nucleotide sequence: TGTGCCAGCAGCGCGAGCGGGACAGGGCGTTACGAGCAGTACTTC.

The CDR3 loop is CAWRPRDSESTEAFF. In nucleotides, the CDR3 is TGTGCCTGGAGGCCTAGGGACAGCGAAAGCACTGAAGCTTTCTTT. V and J are TRBV30 and TRBJ1-1; TRBD1 agrees at 7 bases. This CDR3 is built from 15 residues. Germline V gene data show CDR1 as GTSNPN and CDR2 as SVGIG (reference sequence). With V trimmed by 3 bases and J by 4 bases, 11 bases remained unmatched. Combining the CDR3 with reference TRBV30 and TRBJ1-1 gives the whole variable domain SQTIHQWPATLVQPVGSPLSLECTVEGTSNPNLYWYRQAAGRGLQLLFYSVGIGQISSEVPQNLSASRPQDRQFILSSKKLLLSDSGFYLCAWRPRDSESTEAFFGQGTRLTVV.

The rearrangement uses TRBV7-9 and TRBJ1-5, with D possibly matching TRBD1 (5 bases). Germline V gives CDR1 SEHNR, CDR2 FQNEAQ (reference sequence). V gave up 1 base and J gave up 5 bases, with 12 bases separating them. The CDR3 sequence is 15 residues long. CDR3 nucleotides: TGTGCCAGCAGCTTAGACCGCGGGGGAGATCAGCCCCAGCATTTT. It encodes CASSLDRGGDQPQHF.

This chain uses TRBV30 with TRBJ2-1; possible D gene TRBD1, 5 bases. The germline V gene has CDR1 GTSNPN and CDR2 SVGIG (reference sequence). The V end lost 6 bases, the J end lost 12 bases, and 21 bases lay between the germline ends. This CDR3 spans 13 amino acids. The CDR3 nucleotides are TGTGCCTGTGACCAGGGTTCTGGGTCGCGGCAGTTCTTC. This sequence encodes CACDQGSGSRQFF.

V gene TRBV20-1 combines with J gene TRBJ2-7; D possibly corresponds to TRBD2 (6 bases). This CDR3 comprises 15 residues. Deletions cut 4 bases from V and 3 bases from J, with 19 bases between. Germline CDR1 is DFQATT and CDR2 is SNEGSKA (reference sequence). The CDR3 sequence is CSANLGTHPIYEQYF. The CDR3 bases are TGCAGTGCTAATCTCGGGACTCACCCTATCTACGAGCAGTACTTC.

This chain connects TRBV4-3 to TRBJ2-7, with 10 bases fitting TRBD2. The CDR3 runs to 14 residues. Trimming took 5 bases from V and 4 from J; bases not matched to a gene: 5. Per germline, CDR1 LGHNA and CDR2 YSLEER. DNA of the CDR3: TGCGCCAGCAGCGCTAGCGGGAGTGGATACGAGCAGTACTTC. Protein sequence: CASSASGSGYEQYF.

The chain couples TRBV21-1 to TRBJ2-1; no check of the table's D call, TRBD2, against the DNA was made. TRBV21-1 is described as a pseudogene. The CDR3 consists of 18 residues. The chain's CDR3 is CASSKAFSHYLSYNEQFF. CDR3 nucleotides: TGTGCCAGCAGCAAAGCCTTTTCCCACTACCTCTCCTACAATGAGCAGTTCTTC.

This clonotype has more than one count but fewer than ten. V is TRBV6-1 and J is TRBJ2-7; 11 bases map to TRBD2. The CDR3 covers 14 residues. The germline CDR1 and CDR2 sequences are MNHNS and SASEGT. Trimming cost V 5 bases and J 4 bases; bases outside gene matches: 4. As DNA, the CDR3 is TGTGCCAGCAGTCCGGGACTAGCGGATTACGAGCAGTACTTC. Amino acid sequence: CASSPGLADYEQYF.

The CDR3 DNA reads TGCAGTGCTAGGGGCAGGGGCACTGAAGCTTTCTTT. Amino acid sequence: CSARGRGTEAFF. The chain combines TRBV20-1 with TRBJ1-1; perhaps TRBD1 as D (6 bases). Germline V lookup: CDR1 DFQATT, CDR2 SNEGSKA (reference sequence). The CDR3 is 12 residues long. V lost 3 bases, J lost 4 bases, and 9 bases lay in between.

The chain joins TRBV29-1 to TRBJ1-3; 7 bases align to TRBD1. The J segment lost 0 bases and the V segment lost 6 bases, leaving 2 bases of the junction unmatched. There are 13 residues in the CDR3. CDR1 is SQVTM and CDR2 is ANQGSEA in the germline V gene. The CDR3 coding sequence is TGCAGCGTGGGGACAGACTCTGGAAACACCATATATTTT. Its protein is CSVGTDSGNTIYF.

As regards this clonotype: Sequence at one end of the junction differs from germline and may be a read error. The chain joins TRBV29-1 to TRBJ1-2; the D gene is possibly TRBD1 (5 bases). CDR1 is SQVTM, CDR2 ANQGSEA, per germline. The CDR3 runs 15 residues. In DNA form, the CDR3 reads TGCAGCGTCGAAGGGGATAGATACGGGAACTATGGCTACACCTTC. Translated, it gives CSVEGDRYGNYGYTF.

The genes are TRBV19 and TRBJ2-5, with D possibly matching TRBD1 (6 bases). The CDR3 is 13 residues long. V gave up 6 bases and J gave up 4 bases, with 12 bases separating them. CDR1 and CDR2 from the germline V gene are LNHDA and SQIVND (reference sequence). The CDR3, as DNA: TGTGCCAGTAGCTGGGGGCAGGGAGAGACCCAGTACTTC. Translating it yields CASSWGQGETQYF. Filled out from reference TRBV19 and TRBJ2-5, the complete variable domain reads DGGITQSPKYLFRKEGQNVTLSCEQNLNHDAMYWYRQDPGQGLRLIYYSQIVNDFQKGDIAEGYSVSREKKESFPLTVTSAQKNPTAFYLCASSWGQGETQYFGPGTRLLVL.

V gene TRBV29-1 combines with J gene TRBJ2-1, with 11 positions matching TRBD2. The CDR3 is made up of 18 amino acids. V shed 6 bases and J 3 bases; nucleotides not matched to a gene: 16. In germline, CDR1 is SQVTM, CDR2 ANQGSEA. CDR3 sequence (DNA): TGCAGCGTCGAGCCGCTAGCGGGAGGAGAAGGGGGCTACAATGAGCAGTTCTTC. Protein: CSVEPLAGGEGGYNEQFF.

The chain couples TRBV5-1 to TRBJ2-3; 7 positions match TRBD1. Trimming took 4 bases from V and 0 from J; bases not matched to a gene: 14. Germline-derived CDR1 and CDR2 are SGHRS and YFSETQ. The CDR3 is 18 amino acids. The CDR3 DNA reads TGCGCCAGCAGCGATAAGGACAGGACGGCCCCTAGCACAGATACGCAGTATTTT. It is translated as CASSDKDRTAPSTDTQYF.

The rearrangement joins TRBV4-2 to TRBJ2-3; TRBD2 aligns across 11 bases. CDR3 length: 18 amino acids. Germline V gives CDR1 LGHNA, CDR2 YNFKEQ. J gave up 5 bases and V 0 bases, and 10 bases lay outside the gene matches. CDR3 coding DNA: TGTGCCAGCAGCCAAGATTTCATAGCGGGAGGGCCTGGAGATACGCAGTATTTT. Translated: CASSQDFIAGGPGDTQYF.

This clonotype came up once. V usage is TRBV29-1 and J usage is TRBJ2-1, with D uncertain. With 3 bases removed from V and 9 bases from J, the gap between germline ends came to 9 bases. This CDR3 spans 11 amino acids. CDR1 and CDR2 from the germline V gene are SQVTM and ANQGSEA. DNA for the CDR3: TGCAGCGTTGATCTAGTAGGTGAGCAGTTCTTC. The encoded protein is CSVDLVGEQFF.

The chain employs TRBV29-1 and TRBJ1-1; 9 nucleotides agree with TRBD1. The germline CDR1 and CDR2 sequences are SQVTM and ANQGSEA. The CDR3 has 12 amino acids. With 7 bases clipped from V and 7 bases from J, the junction kept 7 bases outside the gene matches. In DNA form, the CDR3 reads TGCAGCGGCTTGGGACAGGGACTTGAAGCTTTCTTT. Translating gives CSGLGQGLEAFF.

J is TRBJ2-3 and V is TRBV29-1; D is undetermined. Germline loops: CDR1 SQVTM, CDR2 ANQGSEA. This CDR3 is 10 amino acids long. The germline V and J ends were trimmed by 7 bases and 4 bases, with 6 bases remaining between them. The CDR3 nucleotides read TGCAGCGGAAGGTCAGATACGCAGTATTTT. It encodes CSGRSDTQYF.

The V call is TRBV20-1, the J call TRBJ2-7; D remains unclear. The CDR3 length is 15 residues. Germline V gene sequence: CDR1 DFQATT, CDR2 SNEGSKA (reference sequence). V was shortened by 0 bases and J by 3 bases, with 15 bases between the two germline ends. The CDR3 sequence: CSARDITLSVYEQYF. In DNA, the CDR3 is TGCAGTGCTAGAGATATTACACTCTCGGTCTACGAGCAGTACTTC.

The J gene is TRBJ2-7, the V gene TRBV28, with a tentative D call TRBD2 (6 bases). The V end lost 2 bases, the J end lost 4 bases, and 15 bases lay between the germline ends. The CDR3 extends over 15 amino acids. The germline V gene encodes CDR1 MDHEN and CDR2 SYDVKM. The CDR3 region is CASSLGSQRAYEQYF. The CDR3 nucleotides are TGTGCCAGCAGTTTAGGTTCGCAGCGGGCTTACGAGCAGTACTTC.